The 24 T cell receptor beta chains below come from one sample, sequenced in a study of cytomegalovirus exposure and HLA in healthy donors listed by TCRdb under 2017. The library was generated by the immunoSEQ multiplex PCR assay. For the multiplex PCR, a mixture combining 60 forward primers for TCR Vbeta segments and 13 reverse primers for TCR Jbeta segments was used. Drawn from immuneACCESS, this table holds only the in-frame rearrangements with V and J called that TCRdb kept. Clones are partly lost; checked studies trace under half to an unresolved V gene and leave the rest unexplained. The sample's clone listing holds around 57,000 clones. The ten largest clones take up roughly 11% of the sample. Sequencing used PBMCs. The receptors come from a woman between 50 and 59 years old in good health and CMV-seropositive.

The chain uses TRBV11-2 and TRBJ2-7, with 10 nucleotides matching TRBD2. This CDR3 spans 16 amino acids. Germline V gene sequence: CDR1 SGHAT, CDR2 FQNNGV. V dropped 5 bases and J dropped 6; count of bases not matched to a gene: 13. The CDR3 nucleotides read TGTGCCAGCAGCATACCCCCGGGACTAGCGCATTCCGAGCAGTACTTC. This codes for CASSIPPGLAHSEQYF.

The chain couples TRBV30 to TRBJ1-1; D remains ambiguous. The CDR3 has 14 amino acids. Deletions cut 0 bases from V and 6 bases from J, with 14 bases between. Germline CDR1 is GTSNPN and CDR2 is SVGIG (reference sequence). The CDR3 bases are TGTGCCTGGAGTGTACCAGGAGGAAGGGCTGAAGCTTTCTTT. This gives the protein CAWSVPGGRAEAFF.

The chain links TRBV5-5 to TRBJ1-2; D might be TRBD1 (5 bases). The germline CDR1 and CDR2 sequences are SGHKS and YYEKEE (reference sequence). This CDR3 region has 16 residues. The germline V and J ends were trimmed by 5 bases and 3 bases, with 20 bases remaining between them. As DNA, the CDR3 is TGTGCCAGCAGATCTGAATTCAGGGCCCGGGACTATGGCTACACCTTC. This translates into CASRSEFRARDYGYTF.

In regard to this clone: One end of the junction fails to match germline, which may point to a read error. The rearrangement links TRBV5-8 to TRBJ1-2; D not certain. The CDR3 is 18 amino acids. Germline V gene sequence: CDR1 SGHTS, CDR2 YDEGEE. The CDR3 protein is CASILDPDGGGSYYGYTF. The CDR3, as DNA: TGTGCCAGCATCTTGGATCCCGACGGAGGAGGGAGTTACTATGGCTACACCTTC. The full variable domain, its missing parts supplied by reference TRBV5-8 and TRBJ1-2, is EAGVTQSPTHLIKTRGQQATLRCSPISGHTSVYWYQQALGLGLQFLLWYDEGEERNRGNFPPRFSGRQFPNYSSELNVNALELEDSALYLCASILDPDGGGSYYGYTFGSGTRLTVV.

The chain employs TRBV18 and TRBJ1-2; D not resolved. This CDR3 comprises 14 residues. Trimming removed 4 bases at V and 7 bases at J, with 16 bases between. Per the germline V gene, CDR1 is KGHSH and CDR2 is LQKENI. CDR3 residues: CASSRQDSSSGYTF. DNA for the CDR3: TGTGCCAGCTCACGGCAGGACTCCTCCTCTGGCTACACCTTC.

In DNA, the CDR3 is TGCGCCAGCAGCCAAGGACAGACAGATACGCAGTATTTT. Its protein product is CASSQGQTDTQYF. V gene TRBV4-1 combines with J gene TRBJ2-3; D perhaps matches TRBD1 (5 bases). Germline CDR1 reads MGHRA; CDR2 reads YSYEKL. The CDR3 contains 13 residues. Trimming removed 1 base at V and 3 bases at J, with 5 bases between.

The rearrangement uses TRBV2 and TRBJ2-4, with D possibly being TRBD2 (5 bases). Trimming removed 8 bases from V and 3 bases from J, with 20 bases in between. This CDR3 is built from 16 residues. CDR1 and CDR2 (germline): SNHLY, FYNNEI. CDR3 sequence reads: CASLPRDEADKNIQYF. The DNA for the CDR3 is TGTGCCAGCCTCCCCCGGGATGAGGCAGACAAAAACATTCAGTACTTC.

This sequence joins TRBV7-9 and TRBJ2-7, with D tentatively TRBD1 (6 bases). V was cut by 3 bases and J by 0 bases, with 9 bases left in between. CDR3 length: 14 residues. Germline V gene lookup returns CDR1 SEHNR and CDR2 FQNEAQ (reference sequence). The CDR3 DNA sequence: TGTGCCAGCAGCTTGAGACAGGACTCCTACGAGCAGTACTTC. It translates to CASSLRQDSYEQYF.

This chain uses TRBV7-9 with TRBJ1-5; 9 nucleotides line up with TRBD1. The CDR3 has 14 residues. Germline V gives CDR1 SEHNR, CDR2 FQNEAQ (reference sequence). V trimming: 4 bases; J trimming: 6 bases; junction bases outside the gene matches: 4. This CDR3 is CASSSGQGRQPQHF. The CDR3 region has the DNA TGTGCCAGCAGCTCGGGACAGGGACGTCAGCCCCAGCATTTT.

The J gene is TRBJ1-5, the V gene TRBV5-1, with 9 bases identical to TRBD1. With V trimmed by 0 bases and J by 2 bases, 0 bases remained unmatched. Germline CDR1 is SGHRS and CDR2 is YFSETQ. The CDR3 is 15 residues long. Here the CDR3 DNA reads TGCGCCAGCAGCTTGGGGACAGGGGGCAATCAGCCCCAGCATTTT. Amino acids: CASSLGTGGNQPQHF. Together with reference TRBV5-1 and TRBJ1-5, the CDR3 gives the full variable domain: KAGVTQTPRYLIKTRGQQVTLSCSPISGHRSVSWYQQTPGQGLQFLFEYFSETQRNKGNFPGRFSGRQFSNSRSEMNVSTLELGDSALYLCASSLGTGGNQPQHFGDGTRLSIL.

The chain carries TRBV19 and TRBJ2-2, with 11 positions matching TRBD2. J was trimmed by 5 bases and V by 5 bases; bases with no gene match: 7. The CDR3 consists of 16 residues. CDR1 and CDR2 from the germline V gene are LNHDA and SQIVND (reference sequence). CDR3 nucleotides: TGTGCCAGTAGTTTACTAGCGGGAGTCAAAACCGGGGAGCTGTTTTTT. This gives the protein CASSLLAGVKTGELFF. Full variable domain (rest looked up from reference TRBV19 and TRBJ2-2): DGGITQSPKYLFRKEGQNVTLSCEQNLNHDAMYWYRQDPGQGLRLIYYSQIVNDFQKGDIAEGYSVSREKKESFPLTVTSAQKNPTAFYLCASSLLAGVKTGELFFGEGSRLTVL.

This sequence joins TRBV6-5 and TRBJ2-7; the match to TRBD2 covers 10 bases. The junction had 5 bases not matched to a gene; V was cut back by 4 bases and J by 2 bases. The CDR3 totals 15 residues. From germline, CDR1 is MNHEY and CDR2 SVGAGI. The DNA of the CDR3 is TGTGCCAGCAGTTCTGGGAGCGGGAGGGCCTACGAGCAGTACTTC. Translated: CASSSGSGRAYEQYF.

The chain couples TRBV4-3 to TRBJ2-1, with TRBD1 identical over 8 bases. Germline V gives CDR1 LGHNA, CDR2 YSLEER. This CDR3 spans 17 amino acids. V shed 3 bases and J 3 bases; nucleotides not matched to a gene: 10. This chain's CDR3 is CASSQEHGTGGYNEQFF. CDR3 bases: TGCGCCAGCAGCCAGGAACACGGGACAGGAGGCTACAATGAGCAGTTCTTC.

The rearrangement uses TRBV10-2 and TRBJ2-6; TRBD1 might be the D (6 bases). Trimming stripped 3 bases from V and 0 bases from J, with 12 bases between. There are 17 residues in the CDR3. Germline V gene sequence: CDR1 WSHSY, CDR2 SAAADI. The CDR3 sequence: CASSDGQSSSGANVLTF. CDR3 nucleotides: TGCGCCAGCAGTGATGGACAGTCCTCCTCTGGGGCCAACGTCCTGACTTTC.

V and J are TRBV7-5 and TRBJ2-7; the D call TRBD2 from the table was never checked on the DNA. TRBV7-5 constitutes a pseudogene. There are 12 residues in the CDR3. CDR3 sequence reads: CARSSGLYEQYF. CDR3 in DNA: TGTGCCAGAAGCTCGGGACTCTACGAGCAGTACTTC.

As DNA, the CDR3 is TGTGCCAGCAGCCTCACAGGGGCCACCAACGAGCAGTACTTC. Protein sequence: CASSLTGATNEQYF. This chain joins TRBV7-9 and TRBJ2-7; 7 bases are a match to TRBD1. Per germline, CDR1 SEHNR and CDR2 FQNEAQ (reference sequence). The junction had 9 bases not matched to a gene; V was cut back by 5 bases and J by 5 bases. This CDR3 has 14 residues.

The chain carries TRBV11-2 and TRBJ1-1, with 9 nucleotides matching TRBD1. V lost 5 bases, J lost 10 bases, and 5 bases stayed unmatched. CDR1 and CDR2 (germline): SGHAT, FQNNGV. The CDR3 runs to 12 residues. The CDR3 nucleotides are TGTGCCAGCAGCCGGGACAGGGAGCGAGCTTTCTTT. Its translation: CASSRDRERAFF.

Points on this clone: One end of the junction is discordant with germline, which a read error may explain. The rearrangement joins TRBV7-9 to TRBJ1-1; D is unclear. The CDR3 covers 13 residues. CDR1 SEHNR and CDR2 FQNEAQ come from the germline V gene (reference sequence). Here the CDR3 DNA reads TGTGCCAGCACCTTAGCTGGACTGCGAAAAGCTTTCTTT. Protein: CASTLAGLRKAFF.

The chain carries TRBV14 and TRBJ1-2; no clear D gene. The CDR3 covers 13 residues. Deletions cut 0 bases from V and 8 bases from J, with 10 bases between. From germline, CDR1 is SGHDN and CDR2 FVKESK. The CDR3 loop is CASSQDLPQGYTF. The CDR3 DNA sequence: TGTGCCAGCAGCCAAGATCTTCCCCAGGGCTACACCTTC.

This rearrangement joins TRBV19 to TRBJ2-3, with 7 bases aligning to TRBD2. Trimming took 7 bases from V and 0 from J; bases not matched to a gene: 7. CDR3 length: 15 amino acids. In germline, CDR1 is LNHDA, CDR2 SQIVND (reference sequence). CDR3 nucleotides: TGTGCCAGTAATCGACCAGCGGGAAGCACAGATACGCAGTATTTT. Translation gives CASNRPAGSTDTQYF.

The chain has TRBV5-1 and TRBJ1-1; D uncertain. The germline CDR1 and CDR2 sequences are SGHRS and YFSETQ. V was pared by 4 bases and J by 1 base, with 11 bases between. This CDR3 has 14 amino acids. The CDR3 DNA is TGCGCCAGCAGCCCCCTCACAGCGAACACTGAAGCTTTCTTT. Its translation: CASSPLTANTEAFF.

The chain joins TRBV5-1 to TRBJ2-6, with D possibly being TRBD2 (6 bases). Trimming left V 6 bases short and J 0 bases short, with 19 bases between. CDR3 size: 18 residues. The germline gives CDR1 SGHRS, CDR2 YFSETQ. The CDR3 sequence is CASTRGAGLSSGANVLTF. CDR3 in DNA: TGCGCCAGCACCCGCGGGGCAGGGCTAAGCTCTGGGGCCAACGTCCTGACTTTC.

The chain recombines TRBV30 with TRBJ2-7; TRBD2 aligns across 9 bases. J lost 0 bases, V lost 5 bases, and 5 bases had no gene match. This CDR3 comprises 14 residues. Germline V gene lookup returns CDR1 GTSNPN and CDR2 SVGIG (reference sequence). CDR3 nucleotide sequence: TGTGCCTGGGCTCAAGCGGGAGGCTCCTACGAGCAGTACTTC. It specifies CAWAQAGGSYEQYF.

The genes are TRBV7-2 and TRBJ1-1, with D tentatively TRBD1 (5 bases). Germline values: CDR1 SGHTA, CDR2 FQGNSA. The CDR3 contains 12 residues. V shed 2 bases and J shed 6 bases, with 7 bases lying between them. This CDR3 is CASSLRGAEAFF. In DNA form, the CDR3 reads TGTGCCAGCAGCTTACGGGGGGCTGAAGCTTTCTTT. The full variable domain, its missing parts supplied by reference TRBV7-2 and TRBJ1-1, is GAGVSQSPSNKVTEKGKDVELRCDPISGHTALYWYRQSLGQGLEFLIYFQGNSAPDKSGLPSDRFSAERTGGSVSTLTIQRTQQEDSAVYLCASSLRGAEAFFGQGTRLTVV.